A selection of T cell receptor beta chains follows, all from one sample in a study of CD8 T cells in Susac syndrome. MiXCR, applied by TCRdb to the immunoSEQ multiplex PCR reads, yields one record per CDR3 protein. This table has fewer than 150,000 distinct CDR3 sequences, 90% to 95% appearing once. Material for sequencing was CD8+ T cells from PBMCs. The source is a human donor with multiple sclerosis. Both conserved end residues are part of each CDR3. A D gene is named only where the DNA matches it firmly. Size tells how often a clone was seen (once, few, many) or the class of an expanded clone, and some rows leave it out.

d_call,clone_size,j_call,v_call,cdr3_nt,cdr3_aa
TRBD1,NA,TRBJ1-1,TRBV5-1,TGCGCCAGCAGCTGGGGACAGCCGAACACTGAAGCTTTCTTT,CASSWGQPNTEAFF
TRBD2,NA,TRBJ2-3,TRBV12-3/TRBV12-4,TGTGCCAGCAAAACTAGCGGTCTCACAGATACGCAGTATTTT,CASKTSGLTDTQYF
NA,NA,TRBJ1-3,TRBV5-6,TGTGCCAGCAGCTTTGGAAACTCTGGAAACACCATATATTTT,CASSFGNSGNTIYF
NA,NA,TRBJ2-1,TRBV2,TGTGCCAGCAGCGAGCTGGACGGAAGCTCCTACAATGAGCAGTTCTTC,CASSELDGSSYNEQFF
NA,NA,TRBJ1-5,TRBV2,TGTGCCAGCAGTGGTGACGACAATCAGCCCCAGCATTTT,CASSGDDNQPQHF
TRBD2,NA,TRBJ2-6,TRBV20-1,TGCAGTGCTAGAGACCACCGAGCGGGGTCTGGGGCCAACGTCCTGACTTTC,CSARDHRAGSGANVLTF
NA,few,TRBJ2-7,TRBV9,TGTGCCAGCAGCGGGACCTCCTACGAGCAGTACTTC,CASSGTSYEQYF
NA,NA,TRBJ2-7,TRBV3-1,TGTGCCACAAAGTCCGTGGGGGCAGACGAGCAGTACTTC,CATKSVGADEQYF
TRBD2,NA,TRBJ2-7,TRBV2,TGTGCCAGCAGTCCTACTAGCGGGCCTCCCTACGAGCAGTACTTC,CASSPTSGPPYEQYF
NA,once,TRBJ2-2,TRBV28,TGTGCCAGCAGTTTCTCACAGGACCCCGGGGAGCTGTTTTTT,CASSFSQDPGELFF
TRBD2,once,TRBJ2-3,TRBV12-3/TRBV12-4,TGTGCCAGCAGTGTGGTGGCTAGCGGGAGCGGGGATACGCAGTATTTT,CASSVVASGSGDTQYF
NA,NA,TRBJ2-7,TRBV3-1,TGTGCCAGCAGCCATGTGGGCCTCCTAAACGAGCAGTACTTC,CASSHVGLLNEQYF
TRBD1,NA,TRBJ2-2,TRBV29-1,TGCAGCACCACAGGGGTGAACACCGGGGAGCTGTTTTTT,CSTTGVNTGELFF
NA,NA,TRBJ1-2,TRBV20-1,TGCAGTGCTAGAACAGATTTTTACGGCTACACCTTC,CSARTDFYGYTF
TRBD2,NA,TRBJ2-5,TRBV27,TGTGCCAGCAGTTTTGAAGCGGCGGGAGGGCGAGAGACCCAGTACTTC,CASSFEAAGGRETQYF
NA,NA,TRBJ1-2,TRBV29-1,TGCAGCGTTGCTGGGGTCCCGGACTATGGCTACACCTTC,CSVAGVPDYGYTF
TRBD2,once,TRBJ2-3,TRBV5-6,TGTGCCAGCAGCTTGGGACTAGCGGCACTCACAGATACGCAGTATTTT,CASSLGLAALTDTQYF
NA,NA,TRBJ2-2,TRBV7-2,TGTGCCAGCAGCTTAGATTTAGCAGAGAACACCGGGGAGCTGTTTTTT,CASSLDLAENTGELFF
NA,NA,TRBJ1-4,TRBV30,TGTGCCTGGAGCTCGGGGGCCTCGGATGAAAAACTGTTTTTT,CAWSSGASDEKLFF
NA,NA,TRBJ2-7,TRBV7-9,TGTGCCAGCAGCTTAGAACCAATAGGATACGTCCACGAGCAGTACTTC,CASSLEPIGYVHEQYF
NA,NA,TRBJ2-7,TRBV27,TGTGCCAGCAGTGTCGGGGTTTCCTACGAGCAGTACTTC,CASSVGVSYEQYF
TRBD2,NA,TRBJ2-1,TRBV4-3,TGCGCCAGCAGCCAACCAACTCTAGCGGGAGTGATGGGTGAGCAGTTCTTC,CASSQPTLAGVMGEQFF
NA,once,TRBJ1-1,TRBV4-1,TGCGCCAGCAGCCAAGACCCCCTGGAAGCTTTCTTT,CASSQDPLEAFF
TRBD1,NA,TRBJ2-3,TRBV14,TGTGCCAGCAGCCAAGAAGGGACAGGGTTCACAGATACGCAGTATTTT,CASSQEGTGFTDTQYF
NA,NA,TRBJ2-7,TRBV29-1,TGCAGCGTTGAAGATAATTCGGCCGCTGGGGAGCAGTACTTC,CSVEDNSAAGEQYF
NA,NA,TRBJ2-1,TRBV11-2,TGTGCCAGCAGCTTAGATTGGGGGGCTTCCTACAATGAGCAGTTCTTC,CASSLDWGASYNEQFF
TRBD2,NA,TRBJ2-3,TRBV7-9,TGTGCCAGCAGCTCCGGGACTAGCGACACAGATACGCAGTATTTT,CASSSGTSDTDTQYF
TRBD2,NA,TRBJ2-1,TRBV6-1,TGTGCCAGCGACCCGACTAGCGGGAGGGTCCACAATGAGCAGTTCTTC,CASDPTSGRVHNEQFF
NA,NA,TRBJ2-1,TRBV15,TGTGCCACCAGCAGAGTTGGGACTGAGGTCTATGAGCAGTTCTTC,CATSRVGTEVYEQFF
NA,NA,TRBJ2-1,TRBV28,TGTGCCAGCAGTCCTGACAAAGAGCAGTTCTTC,CASSPDKEQFF
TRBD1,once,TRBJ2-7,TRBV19,TGTGCCAGTAATCAGCAGGGGGCTTACGAGCAGTACTTC,CASNQQGAYEQYF
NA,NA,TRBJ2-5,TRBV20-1,TGCAGTGCTAGGGGACCCCGAAGGAAAGGGGGGGAGACCCAGTACTTC,CSARGPRRKGGETQYF
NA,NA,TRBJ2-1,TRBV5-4,TGTGCCAGCAGCTTCGACGAGCCCAATGAGCAGTTCTTC,CASSFDEPNEQFF
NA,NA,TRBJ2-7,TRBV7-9,TGTGCCAGCAGCGACTCAGGGACCCTCTCCTACGAGCAGTACTTC,CASSDSGTLSYEQYF
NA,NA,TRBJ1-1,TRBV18,TGTGCCAGCTCGTACGGGGAACGAGGGGGTGCTGAAGCTTTCTTT,CASSYGERGGAEAFF
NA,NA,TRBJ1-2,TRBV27,TGTGCCAGCCGGGACACCTCAAATGGCTACACCTTC,CASRDTSNGYTF
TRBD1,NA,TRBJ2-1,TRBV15,TGTGCCACCAGCCCCCGGGACAGGGGTAACGGGGAGCAGTTCTTC,CATSPRDRGNGEQFF
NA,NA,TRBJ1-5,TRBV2,TGTACCAGCAGTGGTTTCGGGTACAATCAGCCCCAGCATTTT,CTSSGFGYNQPQHF
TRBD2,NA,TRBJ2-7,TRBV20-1,TGCAGTGCTAGAGATGAGGGTCTAGCGGGACCGTACGAGCAGTACTTC,CSARDEGLAGPYEQYF
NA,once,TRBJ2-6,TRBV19,TGTGCCAGTAAAGAAAGGGCAGCCTCTGGGGCCAACGTCCTGACTTTC,CASKERAASGANVLTF
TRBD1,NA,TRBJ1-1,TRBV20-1,TGCAGTGCTAGAAGGACAGGGGTGAACACTGAAGCTTTCTTT,CSARRTGVNTEAFF
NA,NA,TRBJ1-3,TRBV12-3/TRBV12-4,TGTGCCAGCAGTGCCACAGGTCTACGTGCCAACACCATATATTTT,CASSATGLRANTIYF